This T cell receptor beta chain comes out of a study of OX40 agonist ivuxolimab in advanced cancers. Study in general: Three dose-escalation patients had partial responses: one with hepatocellular carcinoma and two with cutaneous melanoma.

TCRdb's table, derived via immunoSEQ multiplex PCR, lists solely in-frame clones and lacks some. The table shows tens of thousands of clones, with 65% to 85% occurring only once. Study outcomes and limitations: Among the lowest peripheral clonal expansion occurred in 0.1-3.0 mg/kg partial responders. The study observed clonal expansion of CD4+ and CD8+ blood T cells by week 6 at 0.1 to 3.0 mg/kg.

As for this clone: Antigen unknown.

This CDR3 comprises 14 residues. V was pared by 5 bases and J by 7 bases, with 11 bases of the junction left unmatched. Per the germline V gene, CDR1 is GTSNPN and CDR2 is SVGIG (reference sequence). The sequence was obtained from an adult with an advanced solid tumor such as melanoma, head and neck, liver or kidney cancer. This material consisted of CD4+ or CD8+ T cells sorted from blood, taken in a trial of the OX40 agonist ivuxolimab. V usage is TRBV30 and J usage is TRBJ2-1, with TRBD2 matching 7 bases. CDR3 bases: TGTGCCTGGGAGATGGGGGGGGTAATTAATGAGCAGTTCTTC. As protein: CAWEMGGVINEQFF.